The rows below give T cell receptor beta chains drawn from one sample of a study of cytomegalovirus exposure and HLA in healthy donors. Measured with immunoSEQ multiplex PCR; TCRdb has only the in-frame clones, and not every one. Among 150,000 to 180,000 clones, roughly 84% were seen once, and the ten largest hold more than 2%. Sequencing was done on a sample of PBMCs. These receptors were obtained from a woman younger than 35 in good health and CMV-seronegative. Each CDR3 is given with its conserved first and last residue. The order of the fields is CDR3 protein, CDR3 DNA, V gene, J gene, clone size, D gene. D genes are given only for firm matches. Only some rows state a clone size, as once, few, many or a class for expanded clones.

CDR3aa: CASSQGGLQETQYF
CDR3nt: TGCGCCAGCAGCCAAGGGGGCCTCCAAGAGACCCAGTACTTC
v_gene: TRBV4-1
j_gene: TRBJ2-5
abundance: -
d_gene: -

CDR3aa: CASLLERSEKLFF
CDR3nt: TGTGCCAGCCTCCTGGAGAGGAGCGAAAAACTGTTTTTT
v_gene: TRBV6-6
j_gene: TRBJ1-4
abundance: -
d_gene: -

CDR3aa: CASSPPDQPQHF
CDR3nt: TGTGCCAGCAGCCCCCCCGATCAGCCCCAGCATTTT
v_gene: TRBV28
j_gene: TRBJ1-5
abundance: -
d_gene: -

CDR3aa: CASSVSGYQPQHF
CDR3nt: TGTGCCAGCAGCGTATCCGGGTACCAGCCCCAGCATTTT
v_gene: TRBV9
j_gene: TRBJ1-5
abundance: -
d_gene: -

CDR3aa: CASSIIAREGEQFF
CDR3nt: TGTGCCAGTAGTATAATTGCCAGGGAGGGTGAGCAGTTCTTC
v_gene: TRBV19
j_gene: TRBJ2-1
abundance: -
d_gene: TRBD2

CDR3aa: CASSVENRGPYNEQFF
CDR3nt: TGTGCCAGCAGCGTAGAAAACAGGGGACCCTACAATGAGCAGTTCTTC
v_gene: TRBV9
j_gene: TRBJ2-1
abundance: -
d_gene: TRBD1

CDR3aa: CASSLVGGRFGNTIYF
CDR3nt: TGCGCCAGCAGCTTGGTCGGGGGGCGCTTTGGAAACACCATATATTTT
v_gene: TRBV5-1
j_gene: TRBJ1-3
abundance: -
d_gene: -

CDR3aa: CASSSSSSYNEQFF
CDR3nt: TGTGCCAGCTCCTCCTCGAGCTCCTACAATGAGCAGTTCTTC
v_gene: TRBV6-5
j_gene: TRBJ2-1
abundance: -
d_gene: -

CDR3aa: CASSSRQGPLLGYTF
CDR3nt: TGTGCCAGCAGCTCCCGACAGGGGCCCCTCTTAGGCTACACCTTC
v_gene: TRBV7-2
j_gene: TRBJ1-2
abundance: once
d_gene: TRBD1

CDR3aa: CATSRPQGGNEKLFF
CDR3nt: TGTGCCACCAGCAGACCACAGGGCGGTAATGAAAAACTGTTTTTT
v_gene: TRBV15
j_gene: TRBJ1-4
abundance: -
d_gene: -

CDR3aa: CASSYPMGVTNYGYTF
CDR3nt: TGTGCCAGCAGTTACCCCATGGGCGTCACTAACTATGGCTACACCTTC
v_gene: TRBV6-6
j_gene: TRBJ1-2
abundance: once
d_gene: -

CDR3aa: CSVESGPGETQYF
CDR3nt: TGCAGCGTTGAATCAGGGCCAGGAGAGACCCAGTACTTC
v_gene: TRBV29-1
j_gene: TRBJ2-5
abundance: -
d_gene: -

CDR3aa: CASSDKGAGNTIYF
CDR3nt: TGTGCCAGCAGTGATAAGGGGGCTGGAAACACCATATATTTT
v_gene: TRBV25-1
j_gene: TRBJ1-3
abundance: few
d_gene: -

CDR3aa: CASSLGAGLANNEQFF
CDR3nt: TGTGCCAGCAGCTTGGGAGCTGGACTAGCGAACAATGAGCAGTTCTTC
v_gene: TRBV5-4
j_gene: TRBJ2-1
abundance: -
d_gene: TRBD2

CDR3aa: CSVAHNSNQPQHF
CDR3nt: TGCAGCGTTGCACACAATAGCAATCAGCCCCAGCATTTT
v_gene: TRBV29-1
j_gene: TRBJ1-5
abundance: -
d_gene: -

CDR3aa: CASSLSVDYEQYF
CDR3nt: TGTGCCAGCAGCTTAAGCGTCGACTACGAGCAGTACTTC
v_gene: TRBV7-8
j_gene: TRBJ2-7
abundance: -
d_gene: -

CDR3aa: CASSLGERGAFNEQYF
CDR3nt: TGTGCCAGCAGTTTAGGCGAGCGGGGGGCTTTCAACGAGCAGTACTTC
v_gene: TRBV27
j_gene: TRBJ2-7
abundance: -
d_gene: TRBD2

CDR3aa: CASGLGPGGIYNEQFF
CDR3nt: TGTGCTAGTGGTTTAGGGCCGGGGGGGATCTACAATGAGCAGTTCTTC
v_gene: TRBV12-5
j_gene: TRBJ2-1
abundance: once
d_gene: TRBD2

CDR3aa: CASSLGQGKAEQYF
CDR3nt: TGTGCCAGCAGCTTGGGGCAGGGGAAAGCCGAGCAGTACTTC
v_gene: TRBV5-5
j_gene: TRBJ2-7
abundance: -
d_gene: -

CDR3aa: CASSLSGQPNEKLFF
CDR3nt: TGTGCCAGCAGCCTTTCGGGACAGCCTAATGAAAAACTGTTTTTT
v_gene: TRBV28
j_gene: TRBJ1-4
abundance: -
d_gene: TRBD1

CDR3aa: CASSQTDRAGGELFF
CDR3nt: TGCGCCAGCAGCCAGACGGACAGGGCGGGCGGGGAGCTGTTTTTT
v_gene: TRBV4-1
j_gene: TRBJ2-2
abundance: -
d_gene: TRBD1

CDR3aa: CASSSSDRANTGELFF
CDR3nt: TGTGCCAGCAGCTCCTCGGACAGGGCGAACACCGGGGAGCTGTTTTTT
v_gene: TRBV5-4
j_gene: TRBJ2-2
abundance: -
d_gene: TRBD1

CDR3aa: CASSSEGQTNTGELFF
CDR3nt: TGTGCCAGCAGCTCAGAGGGACAGACGAACACCGGGGAGCTGTTTTTT
v_gene: TRBV13
j_gene: TRBJ2-2
abundance: -
d_gene: TRBD1

CDR3aa: CASSLGVGNTIYF
CDR3nt: TGTGCCAGCAGCTTAGGCGTTGGAAACACCATATATTTT
v_gene: TRBV7-8
j_gene: TRBJ1-3
abundance: -
d_gene: -

CDR3aa: CASSSPGQEFEKLFF
CDR3nt: TGTGCCAGCAGTTCGCCGGGACAGGAATTTGAAAAACTGTTTTTT
v_gene: TRBV28
j_gene: TRBJ1-4
abundance: once
d_gene: TRBD1

CDR3aa: CASSYSKEGAYEQYF
CDR3nt: TGTGCCAGCAGTTACTCGAAGGAGGGCGCCTACGAGCAGTACTTC
v_gene: TRBV6-5
j_gene: TRBJ2-7
abundance: once
d_gene: -

CDR3aa: CASSYLAQGNYGYTF
CDR3nt: TGTGCCAGCAGTTATTTGGCGCAGGGCAACTATGGCTACACCTTC
v_gene: TRBV6-6
j_gene: TRBJ1-2
abundance: -
d_gene: -

CDR3aa: CASSPGDRPSNEQYF
CDR3nt: TGTGCCAGCAGTCCGGGGGACAGGCCTTCAAACGAGCAGTACTTC
v_gene: TRBV28
j_gene: TRBJ2-7
abundance: -
d_gene: TRBD1

CDR3aa: CASSLRTGETPLHF
CDR3nt: TGTGCCAGCAGCCTTAGGACAGGTGAGACACCCCTCCACTTT
v_gene: TRBV11-3
j_gene: TRBJ1-6
abundance: -
d_gene: TRBD1